This is a list of T cell receptor beta chains from one sample in a study of cytotoxic CD8 clonotypes in ibrutinib-treated CLL. Sequencing used immunoSEQ multiplex PCR; TCRdb keeps in-frame clones, though not all of them. The table has 26,000 or so clones, roughly 62% seen once; the top ten hold less than 15%. The sample in question was PBMCs, obtained before ibrutinib treatment. The receptors come from a human donor with chronic lymphocytic leukemia. Each CDR3 is given with its conserved first and last residue. Fields, in order: D gene, J gene, CDR3 length, V gene, CDR3 protein. D genes are given only for firm matches.

D gene: TRBD1
J gene: TRBJ2-1
CDR3 length: 14
V gene: TRBV6-1
CDR3 protein: CASLWDRAYNEQFF

D gene: .
J gene: TRBJ2-1
CDR3 length: 14
V gene: TRBV5-6
CDR3 protein: CASSLGLPNNEQFF

D gene: TRBD2
J gene: TRBJ2-1
CDR3 length: 15
V gene: TRBV27
CDR3 protein: CASSPGTSGYNEQFF

D gene: TRBD1
J gene: TRBJ2-1
CDR3 length: 19
V gene: TRBV13
CDR3 protein: CASSLERAFRDRDLDEQFF

D gene: .
J gene: TRBJ1-5
CDR3 length: 14
V gene: TRBV7-9
CDR3 protein: CASSGWRGDQPQHF

D gene: TRBD2
J gene: TRBJ2-2
CDR3 length: 16
V gene: TRBV7-6
CDR3 protein: CASSLGSGSVTGELFF

D gene: .
J gene: TRBJ2-3
CDR3 length: 13
V gene: TRBV7-9
CDR3 protein: CASSIGVTDTQYF

D gene: .
J gene: TRBJ1-5
CDR3 length: 19
V gene: TRBV6-1
CDR3 protein: CASSEIGGQGTTSNQPQHF

D gene: TRBD1
J gene: TRBJ2-4
CDR3 length: 13
V gene: TRBV5-1
CDR3 protein: CASNGQGQGIQYF

D gene: TRBD2
J gene: TRBJ2-3
CDR3 length: 15
V gene: TRBV9
CDR3 protein: CASSNIAGGTDTQYF

D gene: .
J gene: TRBJ1-4
CDR3 length: 15
V gene: TRBV30
CDR3 protein: CAWSVGVRTNEKLFF

D gene: .
J gene: TRBJ2-3
CDR3 length: 12
V gene: TRBV27
CDR3 protein: CATLTHGTELYF

D gene: .
J gene: TRBJ1-2
CDR3 length: 12
V gene: TRBV4-2
CDR3 protein: CASSQGADGYTF

D gene: .
J gene: TRBJ1-2
CDR3 length: 13
V gene: TRBV9
CDR3 protein: CASTSPGRGGYTF

D gene: TRBD2
J gene: TRBJ2-7
CDR3 length: 12
V gene: TRBV6-1
CDR3 protein: CASSEAGTRGYF

D gene: TRBD1
J gene: TRBJ2-1
CDR3 length: 15
V gene: TRBV5-1
CDR3 protein: CASSRYGDRGDEQFF

D gene: TRBD1
J gene: TRBJ1-2
CDR3 length: 14
V gene: TRBV6-5
CDR3 protein: CASSYSGTGGGYTF

D gene: .
J gene: TRBJ2-2
CDR3 length: 15
V gene: TRBV10-3
CDR3 protein: CAISSDSANTGELFF

D gene: .
J gene: TRBJ1-1
CDR3 length: 15
V gene: TRBV11-3
CDR3 protein: CASSLEDTLNTEAFF

D gene: .
J gene: TRBJ1-5
CDR3 length: 19
V gene: TRBV19
CDR3 protein: CASSIAPRGGLYSNQPQHF